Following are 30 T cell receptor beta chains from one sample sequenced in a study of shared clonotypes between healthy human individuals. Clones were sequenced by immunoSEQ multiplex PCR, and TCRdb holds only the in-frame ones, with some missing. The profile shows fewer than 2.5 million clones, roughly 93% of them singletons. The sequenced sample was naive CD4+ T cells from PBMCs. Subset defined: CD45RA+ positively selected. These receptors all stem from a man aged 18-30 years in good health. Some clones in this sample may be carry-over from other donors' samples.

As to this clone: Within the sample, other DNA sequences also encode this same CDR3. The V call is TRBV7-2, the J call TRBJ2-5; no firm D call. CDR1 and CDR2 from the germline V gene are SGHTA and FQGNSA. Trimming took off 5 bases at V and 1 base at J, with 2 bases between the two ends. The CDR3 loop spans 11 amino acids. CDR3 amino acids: CASSLQETQYF. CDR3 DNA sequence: TGTGCCAGCAGCCTCCAAGAGACCCAGTACTTC.

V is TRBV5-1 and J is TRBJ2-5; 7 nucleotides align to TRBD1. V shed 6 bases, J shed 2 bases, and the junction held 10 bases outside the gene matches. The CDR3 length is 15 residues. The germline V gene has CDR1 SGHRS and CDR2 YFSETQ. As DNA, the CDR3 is TGCGCCAGCAATCAGGCCGGGACAGCTCAAGAGACCCAGTACTTC. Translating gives CASNQAGTAQETQYF.

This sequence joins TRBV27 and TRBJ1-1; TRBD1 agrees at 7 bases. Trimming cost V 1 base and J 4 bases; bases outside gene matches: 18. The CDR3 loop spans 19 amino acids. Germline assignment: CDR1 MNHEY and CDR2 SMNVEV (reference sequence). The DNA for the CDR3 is TGTGCCAGCAGTTTATTCTGGCGGGGGCAAGGGGGCAGGGTCACTGAAGCTTTCTTT. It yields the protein CASSLFWRGQGGRVTEAFF.

CDR3 sequence (DNA): TGTGCCAGCAGCTTCGGGGTACGACCGGGACTAAAGCCAGATACGCAGTATTTT. Its protein product is CASSFGVRPGLKPDTQYF. The rearrangement uses TRBV5-6 and TRBJ2-3; 7 nucleotides align to TRBD2. This CDR3 spans 18 amino acids. Germline V lookup: CDR1 SGHDT, CDR2 YYEEEE. V was pared by 2 bases and J by 4 bases, with 16 bases of the junction left unmatched.

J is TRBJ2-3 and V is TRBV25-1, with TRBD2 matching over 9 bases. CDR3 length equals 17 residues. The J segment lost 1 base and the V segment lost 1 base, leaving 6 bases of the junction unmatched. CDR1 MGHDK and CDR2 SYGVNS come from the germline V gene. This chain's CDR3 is CASSESLLAGGTDTQYF. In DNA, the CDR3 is TGTGCCAGCAGTGAATCCTTACTAGCGGGCGGCACAGATACGCAGTATTTT.

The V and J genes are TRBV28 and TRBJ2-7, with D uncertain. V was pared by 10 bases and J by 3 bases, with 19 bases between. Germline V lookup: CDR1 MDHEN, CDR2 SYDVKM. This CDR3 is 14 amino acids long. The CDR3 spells CATLSPVPFYEQYF. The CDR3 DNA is TGTGCCACTCTATCCCCCGTCCCCTTCTACGAGCAGTACTTC.

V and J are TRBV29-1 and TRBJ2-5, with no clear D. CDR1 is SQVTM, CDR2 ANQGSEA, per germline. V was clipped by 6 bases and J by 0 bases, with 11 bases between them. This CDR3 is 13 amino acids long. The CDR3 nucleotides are TGCAGCGTCGCTTCGGGCAACCAAGAGACCCAGTACTTC. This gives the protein CSVASGNQETQYF.

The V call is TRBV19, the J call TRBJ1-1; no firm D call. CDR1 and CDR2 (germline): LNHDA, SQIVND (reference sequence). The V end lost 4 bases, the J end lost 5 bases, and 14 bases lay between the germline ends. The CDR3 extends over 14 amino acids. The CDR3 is CASSRTRGRTEAFF. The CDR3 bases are TGTGCCAGTAGTAGGACGAGAGGGCGGACTGAAGCTTTCTTT.

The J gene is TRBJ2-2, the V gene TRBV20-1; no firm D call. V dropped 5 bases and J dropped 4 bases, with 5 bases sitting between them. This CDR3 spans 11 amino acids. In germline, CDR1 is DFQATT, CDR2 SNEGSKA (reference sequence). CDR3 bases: TGCAGTGCTCCGATCACCGGGGAGCTGTTTTTT. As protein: CSAPITGELFF.

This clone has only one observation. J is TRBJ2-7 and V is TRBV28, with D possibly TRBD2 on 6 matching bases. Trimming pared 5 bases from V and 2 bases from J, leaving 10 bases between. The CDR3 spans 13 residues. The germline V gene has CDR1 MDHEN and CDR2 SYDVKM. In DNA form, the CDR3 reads TGTGCCAGCAGTCGGGGACTTCCCTACGAGCAGTACTTC. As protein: CASSRGLPYEQYF.

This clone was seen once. CDR3 loop: CASSLQISREETQYF. The CDR3 coding sequence is TGTGCCAGCAGCCTCCAGATCTCTCGGGAGGAGACCCAGTACTTC. V is TRBV7-2 and J is TRBJ2-5; D is possibly TRBD2 (6 bases). With 5 bases removed from V and 5 bases from J, the gap between germline ends came to 18 bases. The CDR3 extends over 15 amino acids. Per germline, CDR1 SGHTA and CDR2 FQGNSA.

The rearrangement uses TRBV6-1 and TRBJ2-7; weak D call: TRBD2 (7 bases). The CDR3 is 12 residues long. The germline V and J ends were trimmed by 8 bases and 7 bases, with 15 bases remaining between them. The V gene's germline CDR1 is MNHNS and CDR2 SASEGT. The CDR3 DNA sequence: TGTGCCAGCGCGGGGGCTGGTGGGGAGCAGTACTTC. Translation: CASAGAGGEQYF.

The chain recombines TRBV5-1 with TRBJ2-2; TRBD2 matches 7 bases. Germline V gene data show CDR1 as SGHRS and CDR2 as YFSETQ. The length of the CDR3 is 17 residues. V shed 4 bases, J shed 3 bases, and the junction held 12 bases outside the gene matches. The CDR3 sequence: CASSQAPGRGDTGELFF. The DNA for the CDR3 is TGCGCCAGCAGCCAGGCCCCGGGACGGGGGGACACCGGGGAGCTGTTTTTT.

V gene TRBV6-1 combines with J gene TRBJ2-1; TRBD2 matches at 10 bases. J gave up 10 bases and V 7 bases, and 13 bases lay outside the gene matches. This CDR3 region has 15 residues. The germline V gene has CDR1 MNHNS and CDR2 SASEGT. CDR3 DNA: TGTGCCAGCACCACTAGCGGGATGGCCCCTCGCGAGCAGTTCTTC. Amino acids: CASTTSGMAPREQFF.

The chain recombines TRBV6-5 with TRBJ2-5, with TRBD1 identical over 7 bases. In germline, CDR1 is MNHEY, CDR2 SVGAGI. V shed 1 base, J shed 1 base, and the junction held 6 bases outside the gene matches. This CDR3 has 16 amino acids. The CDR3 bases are TGTGCCAGCAGTTACTTAACGAGGGGGCGCCAAGAGACCCAGTACTTC. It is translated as CASSYLTRGRQETQYF.

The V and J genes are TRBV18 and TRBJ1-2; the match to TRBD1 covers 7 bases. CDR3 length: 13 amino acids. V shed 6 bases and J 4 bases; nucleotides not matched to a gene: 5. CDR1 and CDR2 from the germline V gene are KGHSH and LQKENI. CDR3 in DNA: TGTGCCAGCTCCTCGACAGGGACCTATGGCTACACCTTC. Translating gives CASSSTGTYGYTF.

CDR3 DNA sequence: TGTGCCAGCAGCTTAGCACTAGCTTCAGATACGCAGTATTTT. Protein: CASSLALASDTQYF. V and J are TRBV7-9 and TRBJ2-3; a possible D gene is TRBD2 (6 bases). Deletions cut 0 bases from V and 4 bases from J, with 8 bases between. The CDR3 has 14 amino acids. The germline V gene encodes CDR1 SEHNR and CDR2 FQNEAQ (reference sequence). Supplemented by reference TRBV7-9 and TRBJ2-3, the full variable domain reads DTGVSQNPRHKITKRGQNVTFRCDPISEHNRLYWYRQTLGQGPEFLTYFQNEAQLEKSRLLSDRFSAERPKGSFSTLEIQRTEQGDSAMYLCASSLALASDTQYFGPGTRLTVL.

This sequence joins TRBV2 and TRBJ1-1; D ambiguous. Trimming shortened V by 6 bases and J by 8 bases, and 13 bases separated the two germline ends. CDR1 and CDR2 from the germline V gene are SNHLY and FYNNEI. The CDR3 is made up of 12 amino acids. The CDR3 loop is CASSLPRVEAFF. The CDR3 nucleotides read TGTGCCAGCAGCCTCCCCCGAGTGGAAGCTTTCTTT. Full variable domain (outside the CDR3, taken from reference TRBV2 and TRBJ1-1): EPEVTQTPSHQVTQMGQEVILRCVPISNHLYFYWYRQILGQKVEFLVSFYNNEISEKSEIFDDQFSVERPDGSNFTLKIRSTKLEDSAMYFCASSLPRVEAFFGQGTRLTVV.

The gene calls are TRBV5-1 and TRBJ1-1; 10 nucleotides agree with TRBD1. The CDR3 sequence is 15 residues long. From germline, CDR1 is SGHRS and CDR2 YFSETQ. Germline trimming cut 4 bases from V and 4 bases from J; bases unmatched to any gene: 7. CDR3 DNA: TGCGCCAGCAGCGCGGGACAGGGGAGGATCACTGAAGCTTTCTTT. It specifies CASSAGQGRITEAFF.

Here the CDR3 DNA reads TGTGCCAGCAGTCGGACCGCAGATACGCAGTATTTT. This gives the protein CASSRTADTQYF. This chain links TRBV6-6 with TRBJ2-3; D not certain. Germline CDR1 reads MNHNY; CDR2 reads SVGAGI (reference sequence). The CDR3 is 12 residues long. Trimming took 5 bases from V and 4 from J, leaving 7 bases between them.

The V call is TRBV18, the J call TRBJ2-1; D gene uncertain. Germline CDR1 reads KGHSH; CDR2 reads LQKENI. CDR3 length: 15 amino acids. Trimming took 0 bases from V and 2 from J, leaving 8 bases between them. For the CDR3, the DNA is TGTGCCAGCTCACCACCGATCTCCACCTACAATGAGCAGTTCTTC. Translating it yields CASSPPISTYNEQFF.

DNA for the CDR3: TGTGCCAGCAGTTTAGGGACAGGGGGCGACACGGGTGGCTACACCTTC. Amino acid sequence: CASSLGTGGDTGGYTF. V usage is TRBV27 and J usage is TRBJ1-2, with 12 nucleotides matching TRBD1. The length of the CDR3 is 16 residues. Trimming cost V 2 bases and J 7 bases; bases outside gene matches: 8. Germline CDR1 is MNHEY and CDR2 is SMNVEV (reference sequence).

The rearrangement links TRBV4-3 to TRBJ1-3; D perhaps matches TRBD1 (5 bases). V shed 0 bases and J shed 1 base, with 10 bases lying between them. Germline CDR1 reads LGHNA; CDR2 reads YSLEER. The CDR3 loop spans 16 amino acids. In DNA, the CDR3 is TGCGCCAGCAGCCAAGATGCATGGACATCTGGAAACACCATATATTTT. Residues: CASSQDAWTSGNTIYF.

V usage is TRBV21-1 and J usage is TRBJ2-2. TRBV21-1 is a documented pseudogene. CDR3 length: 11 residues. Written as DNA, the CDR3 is TGTGCCAGTAGCAATAGGTGGGAGCTGTTTTTT. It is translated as CASSNRWELFF.

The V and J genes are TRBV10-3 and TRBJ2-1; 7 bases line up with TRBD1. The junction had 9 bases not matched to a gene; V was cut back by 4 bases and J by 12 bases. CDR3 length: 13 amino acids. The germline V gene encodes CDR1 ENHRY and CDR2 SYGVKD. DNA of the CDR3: TGTGCCATCAGTGGGGGACAGCCCGAGGGGCAGTTCTTC. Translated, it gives CAISGGQPEGQFF.

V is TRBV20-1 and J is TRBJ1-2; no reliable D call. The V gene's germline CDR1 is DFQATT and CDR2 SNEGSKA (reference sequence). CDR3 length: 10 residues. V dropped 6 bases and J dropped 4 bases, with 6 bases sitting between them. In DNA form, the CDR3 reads TGCAGTGCCCCCATCTATGGCTACACCTTC. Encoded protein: CSAPIYGYTF.

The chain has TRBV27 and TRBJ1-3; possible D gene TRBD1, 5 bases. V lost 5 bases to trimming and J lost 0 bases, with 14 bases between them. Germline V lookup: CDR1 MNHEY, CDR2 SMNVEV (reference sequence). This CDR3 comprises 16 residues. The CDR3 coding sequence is TGTGCCAGCAGTCCCCACGGGGGGATCTCTGGAAACACCATATATTTT. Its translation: CASSPHGGISGNTIYF.

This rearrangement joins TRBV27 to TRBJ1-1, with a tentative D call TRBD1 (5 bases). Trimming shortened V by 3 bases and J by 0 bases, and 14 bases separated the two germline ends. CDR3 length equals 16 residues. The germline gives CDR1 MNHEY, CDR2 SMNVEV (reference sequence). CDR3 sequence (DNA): TGTGCCAGCAGTTTCGGCAGGGACCCTATGAACACTGAAGCTTTCTTT. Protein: CASSFGRDPMNTEAFF.

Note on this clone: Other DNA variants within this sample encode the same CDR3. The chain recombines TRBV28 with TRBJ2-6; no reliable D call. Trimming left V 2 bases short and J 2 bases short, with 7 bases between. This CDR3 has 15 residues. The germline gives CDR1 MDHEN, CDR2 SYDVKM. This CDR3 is CASSLGGPGANVLTF. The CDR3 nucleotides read TGTGCCAGCAGTTTAGGTGGCCCTGGGGCCAACGTCCTGACTTTC.

The CDR3 region has the DNA TGTGCCAGCAGTGAGACAGGGGGGTCCGGGGAGCTGTTTTTT. Translated, it gives CASSETGGSGELFF. This chain joins TRBV2 and TRBJ2-2, with TRBD1 identical over 9 bases. Unmatched junction bases numbered 2, after V lost 3 bases and J lost 6 bases. There are 14 residues in the CDR3. Germline V gene sequence: CDR1 SNHLY, CDR2 FYNNEI.